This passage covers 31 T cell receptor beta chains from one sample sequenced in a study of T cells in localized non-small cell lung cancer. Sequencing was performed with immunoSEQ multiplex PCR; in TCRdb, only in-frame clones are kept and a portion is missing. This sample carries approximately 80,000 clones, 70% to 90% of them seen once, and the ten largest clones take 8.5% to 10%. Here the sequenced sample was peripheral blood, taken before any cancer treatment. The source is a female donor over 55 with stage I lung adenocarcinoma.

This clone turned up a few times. The DNA of the CDR3 is TGTGCCAGCAGCGAAACAGTGAACACTGAAGCTTTCTTT. It is translated as CASSETVNTEAFF. The V and J genes are TRBV11-3 and TRBJ1-1; D uncertain. Germline V lookup: CDR1 SGHNT, CDR2 YENEEA. The ends were cut back, 5 bases at V and 0 bases at J, with 7 bases in the middle. The CDR3 has 13 residues.

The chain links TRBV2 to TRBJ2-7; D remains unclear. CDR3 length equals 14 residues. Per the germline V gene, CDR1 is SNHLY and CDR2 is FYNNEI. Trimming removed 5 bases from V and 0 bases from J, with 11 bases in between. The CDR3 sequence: CASSIDMISYEQYF. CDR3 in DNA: TGTGCCAGCAGTATAGACATGATCTCCTACGAGCAGTACTTC.

CDR3 protein: CASSVLGDAGEQYF. The CDR3 DNA reads TGTGCCAGCAGCGTCTTAGGGGATGCGGGGGAGCAGTACTTC. V and J are TRBV5-6 and TRBJ2-7; TRBD2 is a possible D gene (6 bases). This CDR3 has 14 residues. V gave up 4 bases and J gave up 7 bases, with 18 bases separating them. Germline V gene sequence: CDR1 SGHDT, CDR2 YYEEEE.

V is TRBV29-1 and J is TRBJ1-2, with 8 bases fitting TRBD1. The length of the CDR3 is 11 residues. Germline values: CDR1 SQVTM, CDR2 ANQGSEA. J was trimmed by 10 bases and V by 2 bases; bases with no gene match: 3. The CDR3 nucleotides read TGCAGCGTTGAAACAGGGGGGACCTACACCTTC. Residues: CSVETGGTYTF.

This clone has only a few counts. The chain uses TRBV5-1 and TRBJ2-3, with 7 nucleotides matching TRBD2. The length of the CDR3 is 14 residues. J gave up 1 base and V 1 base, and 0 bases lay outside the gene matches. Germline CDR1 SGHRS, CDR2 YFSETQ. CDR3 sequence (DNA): TGCGCCAGCAGCTTGACTAGCGGCACAGATACGCAGTATTTT. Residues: CASSLTSGTDTQYF.

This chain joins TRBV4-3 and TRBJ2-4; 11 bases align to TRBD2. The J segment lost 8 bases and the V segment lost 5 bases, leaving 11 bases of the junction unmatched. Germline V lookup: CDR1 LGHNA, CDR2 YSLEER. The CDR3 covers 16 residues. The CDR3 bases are TGCGCCAGCAGCGCCTCTAGCGGGGGGAGGAGGGACATTCAGTACTTC. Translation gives CASSASSGGRRDIQYF.

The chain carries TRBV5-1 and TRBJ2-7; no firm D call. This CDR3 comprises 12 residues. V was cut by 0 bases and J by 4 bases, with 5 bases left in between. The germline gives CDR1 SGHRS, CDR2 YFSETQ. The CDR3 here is CASSLGLYEQYF. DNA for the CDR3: TGCGCCAGCAGCTTGGGGTTATACGAGCAGTACTTC.

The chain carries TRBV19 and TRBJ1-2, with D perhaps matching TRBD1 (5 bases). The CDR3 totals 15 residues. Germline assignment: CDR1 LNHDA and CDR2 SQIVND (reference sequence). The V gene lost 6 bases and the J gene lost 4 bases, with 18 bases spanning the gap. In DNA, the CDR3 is TGTGCCAGTAGCAGGGACGGCACCCCGCTCTATGGCTACACCTTC. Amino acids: CASSRDGTPLYGYTF.

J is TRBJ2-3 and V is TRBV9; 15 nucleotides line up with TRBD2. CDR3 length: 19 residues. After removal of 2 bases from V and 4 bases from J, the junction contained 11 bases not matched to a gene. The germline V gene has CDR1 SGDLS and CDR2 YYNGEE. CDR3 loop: CASSVEGLAGGLFPDTQYF. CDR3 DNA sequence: TGTGCCAGCAGCGTCGAGGGACTAGCGGGGGGTCTTTTCCCAGATACGCAGTATTTT.

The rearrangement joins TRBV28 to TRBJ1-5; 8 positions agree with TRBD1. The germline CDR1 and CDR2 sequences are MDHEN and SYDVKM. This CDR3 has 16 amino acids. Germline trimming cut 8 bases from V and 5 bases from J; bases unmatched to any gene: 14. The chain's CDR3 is CASGAQGGLRDQPQHF. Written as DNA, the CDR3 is TGTGCCAGCGGGGCACAGGGGGGGCTGAGAGATCAGCCCCAGCATTTT.

CDR3 residues: CASSFGLATDTQYF. The CDR3 nucleotides are TGTGCCAGCAGCTTTGGGCTAGCGACAGATACGCAGTATTTT. The J gene is TRBJ2-3, the V gene TRBV5-4, with D perhaps matching TRBD2 (6 bases). The CDR3 runs 14 residues. V was trimmed by 2 bases and J by 3 bases, leaving 10 bases between them. Germline CDR1 is SGHNT and CDR2 is YYREEE (reference sequence). Drawing the rest from reference TRBV5-4 and TRBJ2-3, the complete variable domain is ETGVTQSPTHLIKTRGQQVTLRCSSQSGHNTVSWYQQALGQGPQFIFQYYREEENGRGNFPPRFSGLQFPNYSSELNVNALELDDSALYLCASSFGLATDTQYFGPGTRLTVL.

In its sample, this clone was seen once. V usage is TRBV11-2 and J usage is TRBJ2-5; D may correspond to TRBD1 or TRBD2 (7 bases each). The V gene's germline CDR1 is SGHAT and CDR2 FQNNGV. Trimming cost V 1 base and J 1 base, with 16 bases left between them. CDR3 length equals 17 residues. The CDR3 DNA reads TGTGCCAGCAGCTTAGCCCCCAGGGGGGGGGCCCAAGAGACCCAGTACTTC. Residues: CASSLAPRGGAQETQYF.

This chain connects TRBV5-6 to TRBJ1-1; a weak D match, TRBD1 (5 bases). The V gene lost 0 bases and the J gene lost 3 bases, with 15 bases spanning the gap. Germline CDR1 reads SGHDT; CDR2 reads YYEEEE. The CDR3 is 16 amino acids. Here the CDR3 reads CASSLALRGWDTEAFF. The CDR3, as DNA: TGTGCCAGCAGCTTGGCCTTGAGGGGTTGGGACACTGAAGCTTTCTTT.

Here the CDR3 reads CASSFREGYEQYF. For the CDR3, the DNA is TGCGCCAGCAGCTTCCGGGAGGGATACGAGCAGTACTTC. The V and J genes are TRBV5-1 and TRBJ2-7; TRBD2 matches at 8 bases. Germline V gene data show CDR1 as SGHRS and CDR2 as YFSETQ. The CDR3 extends over 13 amino acids. V shed 2 bases and J 4 bases; nucleotides not matched to a gene: 2.

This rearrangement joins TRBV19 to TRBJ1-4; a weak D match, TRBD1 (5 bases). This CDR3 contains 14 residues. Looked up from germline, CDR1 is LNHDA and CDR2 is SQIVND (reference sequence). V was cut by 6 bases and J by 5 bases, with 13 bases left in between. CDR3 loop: CASSQGTGNEKLFF. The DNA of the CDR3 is TGTGCCAGTAGCCAAGGGACCGGGAATGAAAAACTGTTTTTT.

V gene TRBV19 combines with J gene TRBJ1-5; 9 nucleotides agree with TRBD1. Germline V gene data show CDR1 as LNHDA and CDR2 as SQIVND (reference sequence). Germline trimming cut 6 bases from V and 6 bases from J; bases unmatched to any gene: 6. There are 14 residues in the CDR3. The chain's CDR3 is CASSEQGAGQPQHF. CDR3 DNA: TGTGCCAGTAGCGAACAGGGGGCGGGTCAGCCCCAGCATTTT.

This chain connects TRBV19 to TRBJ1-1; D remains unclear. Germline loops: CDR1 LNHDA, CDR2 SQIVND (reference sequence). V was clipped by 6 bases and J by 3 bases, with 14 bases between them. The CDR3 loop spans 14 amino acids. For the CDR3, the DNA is TGTGCCAGTAGAGGACGGCCGCCGGACACTGAAGCTTTCTTT. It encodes CASRGRPPDTEAFF.

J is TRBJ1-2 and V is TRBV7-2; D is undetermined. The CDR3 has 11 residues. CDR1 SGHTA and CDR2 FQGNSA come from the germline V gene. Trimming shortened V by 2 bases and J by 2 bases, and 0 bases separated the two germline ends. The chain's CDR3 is CASSLNYGYTF. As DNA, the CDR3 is TGTGCCAGCAGCTTAAACTATGGCTACACCTTC.

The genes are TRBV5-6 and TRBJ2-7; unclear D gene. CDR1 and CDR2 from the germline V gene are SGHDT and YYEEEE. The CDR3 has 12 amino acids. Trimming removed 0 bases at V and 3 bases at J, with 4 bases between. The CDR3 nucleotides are TGTGCCAGCAGCTTGGGGTACTACGAGCAGTACTTC. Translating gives CASSLGYYEQYF.

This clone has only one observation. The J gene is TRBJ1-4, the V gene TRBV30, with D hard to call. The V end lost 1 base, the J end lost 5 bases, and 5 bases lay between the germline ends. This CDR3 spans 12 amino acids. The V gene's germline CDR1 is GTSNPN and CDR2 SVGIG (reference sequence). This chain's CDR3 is CAWSEQNEKLFF. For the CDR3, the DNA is TGTGCCTGGAGTGAGCAGAATGAAAAACTGTTTTTT.

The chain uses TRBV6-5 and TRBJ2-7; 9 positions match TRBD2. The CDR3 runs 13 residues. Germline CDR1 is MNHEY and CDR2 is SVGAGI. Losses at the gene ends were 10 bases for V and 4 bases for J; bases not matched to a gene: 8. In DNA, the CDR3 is TGTGCCATCAGAGCGGGAGGCGATTACGAGCAGTACTTC. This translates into CAIRAGGDYEQYF.

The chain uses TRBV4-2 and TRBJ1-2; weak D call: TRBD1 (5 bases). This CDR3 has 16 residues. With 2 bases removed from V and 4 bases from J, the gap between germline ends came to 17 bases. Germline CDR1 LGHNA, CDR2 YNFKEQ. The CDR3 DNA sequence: TGTGCCAGCAGCCAAAGCCAGACAGATTTAGGCTATGGCTACACCTTC. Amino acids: CASSQSQTDLGYGYTF.

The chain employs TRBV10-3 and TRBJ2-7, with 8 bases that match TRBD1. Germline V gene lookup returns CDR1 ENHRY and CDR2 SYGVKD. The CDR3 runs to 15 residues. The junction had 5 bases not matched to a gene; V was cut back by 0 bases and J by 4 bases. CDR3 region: CAISESGQGQYEQYF. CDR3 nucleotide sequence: TGTGCCATCAGTGAGTCAGGACAGGGTCAATACGAGCAGTACTTC.

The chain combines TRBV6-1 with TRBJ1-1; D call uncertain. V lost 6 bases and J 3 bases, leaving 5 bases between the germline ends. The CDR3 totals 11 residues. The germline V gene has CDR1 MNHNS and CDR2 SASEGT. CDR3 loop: CASSRYTEAFF. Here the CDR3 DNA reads TGTGCCAGCAGCCGGTACACTGAAGCTTTCTTT.

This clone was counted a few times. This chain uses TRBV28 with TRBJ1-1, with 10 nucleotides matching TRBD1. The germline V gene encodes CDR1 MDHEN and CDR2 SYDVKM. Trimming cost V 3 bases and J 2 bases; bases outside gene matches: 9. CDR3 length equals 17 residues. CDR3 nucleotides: TGTGCCAGCAGTTTTATGACAGGGGGCGTCGTAAACACTGAAGCTTTCTTT. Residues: CASSFMTGGVVNTEAFF.

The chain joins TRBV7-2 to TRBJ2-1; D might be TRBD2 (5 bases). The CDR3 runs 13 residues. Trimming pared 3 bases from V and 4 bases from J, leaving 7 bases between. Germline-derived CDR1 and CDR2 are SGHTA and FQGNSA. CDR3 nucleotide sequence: TGTGCCAGCAGCTTTGGCGGGTACAATGAGCAGTTCTTC. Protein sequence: CASSFGGYNEQFF.

This chain's CDR3 is CASSFQGTDTQYF. CDR3 bases: TGTGCCAGCAGCTTTCAGGGAACAGATACGCAGTATTTT. The gene calls are TRBV5-6 and TRBJ2-3; tentative D call: TRBD1 (5 bases). This CDR3 has 13 amino acids. Germline V CDR1 and CDR2: SGHDT, YYEEEE. V lost 2 bases, J lost 3 bases, and 7 bases lay in between.

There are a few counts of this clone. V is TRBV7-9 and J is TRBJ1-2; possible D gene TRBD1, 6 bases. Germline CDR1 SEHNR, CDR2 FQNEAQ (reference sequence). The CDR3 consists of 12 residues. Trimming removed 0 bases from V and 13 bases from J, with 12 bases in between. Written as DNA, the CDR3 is TGTGCCAGCAGCTTAGCCCCTCGACAGGCCACCTTC. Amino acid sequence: CASSLAPRQATF.

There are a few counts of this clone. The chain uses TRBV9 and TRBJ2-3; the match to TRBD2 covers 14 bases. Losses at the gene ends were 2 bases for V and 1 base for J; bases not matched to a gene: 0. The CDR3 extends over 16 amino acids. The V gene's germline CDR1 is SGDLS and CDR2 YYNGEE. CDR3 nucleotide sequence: TGTGCCAGCAGCGTGGGACTAGCGGGGGGCACAGATACGCAGTATTTT. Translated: CASSVGLAGGTDTQYF.

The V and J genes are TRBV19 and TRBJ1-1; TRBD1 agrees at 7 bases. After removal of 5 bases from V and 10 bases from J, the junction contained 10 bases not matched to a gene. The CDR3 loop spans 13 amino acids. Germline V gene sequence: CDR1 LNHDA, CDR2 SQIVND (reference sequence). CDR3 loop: CASSPLGTVIAFF. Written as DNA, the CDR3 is TGTGCCAGTAGTCCCTTGGGGACAGTAATAGCTTTCTTT.

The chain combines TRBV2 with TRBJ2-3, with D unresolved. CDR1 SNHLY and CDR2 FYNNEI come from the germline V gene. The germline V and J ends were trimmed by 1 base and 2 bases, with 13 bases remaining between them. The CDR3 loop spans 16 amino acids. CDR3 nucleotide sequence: TGTGCCAGCAGTGAAGGCACCTACCCCGCCACAGATACGCAGTATTTT. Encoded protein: CASSEGTYPATDTQYF.